This T cell receptor (beta chain) is drawn from a study of cytomegalovirus exposure and HLA in healthy donors. The PCR made use of 60 Vbeta and 13 Jbeta primers. Data came from immunoSEQ multiplex PCR; TCRdb stores just in-frame clones and leaves some out. The table includes 90,000 to 120,000 clones, about 79% detected once. Participants comprised healthy donors of bone marrow. The CDR3 runs to 18 residues. Germline V gene data show CDR1 as KGHSH and CDR2 as LQKENI. Trimming took 1 base from V and 9 from J; bases not matched to a gene: 12. Sequencing was done on a sample of PBMCs. The J gene is TRBJ1-6, the V gene TRBV18; 10 nucleotides align to TRBD1. This TCR was recovered from a female donor in good health and CMV-seropositive. CDR3 amino acids: CASSPRTPGQGSGSPLHF. The DNA of the CDR3 is TGTGCCAGCTCACCACGGACCCCGGGACAGGGGTCGGGTTCACCCCTCCACTTT.